The 8 T cell receptor beta chains reported below all come from one sample, sequenced in a study of T-cell memory formation after mild COVID-19. TCRdb itself ran the 5' RACE reads through MiXCR, one entry per CDR3 protein. The table has under 400,000 distinct CDR3 sequences, over 20% seen once. Sequencing was carried out using PBMCs or a T cell subset sorted from them (not recorded which). The receptor source for this set is an adult woman who had mild COVID-19 (a few samples of this study predate the infection). Cell type and time point are not known.

This clonotype was counted between two and nine times. The chain joins TRBV20-1 to TRBJ2-1, with D perhaps TRBD2 (6 bases). Looked up from germline, CDR1 is DFQATT and CDR2 is SNEGSKA (reference sequence). This CDR3 has 15 residues. V lost 6 bases, J lost 1 base, and 16 bases lay in between. The chain's CDR3 is CSAHRLGGSYNEQFF. CDR3 DNA sequence: TGCAGTGCGCACAGACTAGGAGGGTCCTACAATGAGCAGTTCTTC.

The chain uses TRBV5-1 and TRBJ2-2; TRBD2 is a possible D gene (5 bases). The CDR3 consists of 16 residues. V shed 4 bases and J shed 4 bases, with 17 bases lying between them. CDR1 is SGHRS, CDR2 YFSETQ, per germline. The DNA for the CDR3 is TGCGCCAGCAGCCGAATGGGGAGCATATCCACCGGGGAGCTGTTTTTT. Its protein product is CASSRMGSISTGELFF.

The chain joins TRBV7-6 to TRBJ1-1; D is unclear. V lost 2 bases and J lost 5, with 12 bases in between. This CDR3 has 14 residues. Germline CDR1 reads SGHVS; CDR2 reads FNYEAQ. This chain's CDR3 is CASSLNGVVTEAFF. The CDR3, as DNA: TGTGCCAGCAGCTTAAATGGGGTAGTAACTGAAGCTTTCTTT.

V usage is TRBV11-1 and J usage is TRBJ1-2, with 7 bases lining up with TRBD1. Germline values: CDR1 SGHAT, CDR2 FQDESV (reference sequence). The CDR3 covers 16 residues. The V segment lost 5 bases and the J segment 4 bases; nucleotides outside the gene matches: 13. CDR3 DNA: TGTGCCAGCAGCCCAAGGTGGGACAGCGTCCTCTATGGCTACACCTTC. Translated: CASSPRWDSVLYGYTF.

This clonotype was seen a handful of times. The genes are TRBV12-3 or TRBV12-4 and TRBJ2-7; D gene ambiguous. The CDR3 is 12 residues long. With 5 bases removed from V and 6 bases from J, the gap between germline ends came to 11 bases. The CDR3 loop reads CASSRPRGEQYF. The CDR3 DNA sequence: TGTGCCAGCAGTCGACCCCGCGGCGAGCAGTACTTC.

This clonotype was picked up a small number of times. The rearrangement links TRBV3-1 to TRBJ2-7, with D unclear. Per germline, CDR1 LGHDT and CDR2 YNNKEL (reference sequence). The CDR3 is made up of 14 amino acids. Trimming took off 4 bases at V and 2 bases at J, with 12 bases between the two ends. CDR3 DNA: TGTGCCAGCAGCCCCGGGCCGGACGCCTACGAGCAGTACTTC. Translation: CASSPGPDAYEQYF.

This chain links TRBV4-3 with TRBJ2-7; 7 nucleotides match TRBD2. CDR3 size: 17 residues. J was trimmed by 2 bases and V by 1 base; bases with no gene match: 11. Germline values: CDR1 LGHNA, CDR2 YSLEER. The chain's CDR3 is CASSQAFVAGVPYEQYF. DNA of the CDR3: TGCGCCAGCAGCCAAGCGTTTGTCGCGGGAGTCCCCTACGAGCAGTACTTC.

The table lists this clonotype with a few counts. This chain uses TRBV5-1 with TRBJ2-3; 7 bases line up with TRBD2. J lost 0 bases, V lost 3 bases, and 4 bases had no gene match. Germline V gene sequence: CDR1 SGHRS, CDR2 YFSETQ. This CDR3 is built from 15 residues. The CDR3 reads CASSSSGESTDTQYF. The CDR3 nucleotides read TGCGCCAGCAGCTCTAGCGGAGAGAGCACAGATACGCAGTATTTT.